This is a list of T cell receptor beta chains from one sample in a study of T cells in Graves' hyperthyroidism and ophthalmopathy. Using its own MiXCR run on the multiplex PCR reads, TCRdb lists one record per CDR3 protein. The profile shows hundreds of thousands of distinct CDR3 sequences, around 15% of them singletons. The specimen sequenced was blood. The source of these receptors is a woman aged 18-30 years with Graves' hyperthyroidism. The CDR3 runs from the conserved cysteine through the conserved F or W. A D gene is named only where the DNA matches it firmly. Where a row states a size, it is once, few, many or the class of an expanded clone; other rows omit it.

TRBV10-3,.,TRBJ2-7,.,TGTGCCATCAGTGAGGGCAGGGGCTCCTACGAGCAGTACTTC,CAISEGRGSYEQYF
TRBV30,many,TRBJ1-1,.,TGTGCCTGGAGTGACAACACGATGGGCCATGCTGAAGCTTTCTTT,CAWSDNTMGHAEAFF
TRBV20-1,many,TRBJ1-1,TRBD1,TGCAGTGCTAGAGAGGCAGGGGGCTTTGGGACTGAAGCTTTCTTT,CSAREAGGFGTEAFF
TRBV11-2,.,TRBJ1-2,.,TGTGCCAGCAGCTTAACTAGGACAGCCCTTAACTATGGCTACACCTTC,CASSLTRTALNYGYTF
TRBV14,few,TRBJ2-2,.,TGTGCCAGCACGACGCGGAACACCGGGGAGCTGTTTTTT,CASTTRNTGELFF
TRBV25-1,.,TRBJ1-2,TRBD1,TGTGCCAGCTCTGACCCTGGACAGGGGGCGGGTGGCTACACCTTC,CASSDPGQGAGGYTF
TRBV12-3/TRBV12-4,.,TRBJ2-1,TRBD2,TGTGCCAGCAGTTTTAGCGGGAGTATGGATGAGCAGTTCTTC,CASSFSGSMDEQFF
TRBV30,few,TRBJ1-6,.,TGTGCCTGGACTAGCTCCTATAATTCACCCCTCCACTTT,CAWTSSYNSPLHF
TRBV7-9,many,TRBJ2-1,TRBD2,TGTGCCAGCAGCTTAGCGCTGGGGGGGATTCACAATGAGCAGTTCTTC,CASSLALGGIHNEQFF
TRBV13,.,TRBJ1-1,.,TGTGCCAGCAGCTTAGAGTTGAGCACTGAAGCTTTCTTT,CASSLELSTEAFF
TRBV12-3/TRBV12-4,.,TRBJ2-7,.,TGTGCCAGCAGTTTCAAGTCAATGGGCTACGAGCAGTACTTC,CASSFKSMGYEQYF
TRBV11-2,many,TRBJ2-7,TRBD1,TGTGCCAGCAGCTTAGATCCACAGGGGGCCTACGAGCAGTACTTC,CASSLDPQGAYEQYF
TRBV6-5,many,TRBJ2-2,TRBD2,TGTGCCAGCAGTTACTCGTTCGGGACTAGCGGGAGCCCGAACACCGGGGAGCTGTTTTTT,CASSYSFGTSGSPNTGELFF
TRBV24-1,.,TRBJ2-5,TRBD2,TGTGCCACCAGTGACGGTAGCGGGAGAGAGACCCAGTACTTC,CATSDGSGRETQYF
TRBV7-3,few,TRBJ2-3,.,TGTGCCAGCAGTAAGCAGGATTCCAAAGATACGCAGTATTTT,CASSKQDSKDTQYF
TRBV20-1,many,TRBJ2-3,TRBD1,TGCAGTGCTAGAGAATGGGACAGGGGGTTCACAGATACGCAGTATTTT,CSAREWDRGFTDTQYF